The 32 T cell receptor beta chains in this list originate from one sample, sequenced in a study of post-analysis software for immune sequencing data. Study-wide findings and caveats: Controls showed lower frequencies than patients for roughly five TRBV segments, and TRBV5-6, TRBV5-1 and TRBV20-1 were among these.

Antigens of these TCRs are unknown. Unique molecular identifiers tagged the TCR beta cDNA libraries. TCRdb independently ran MiXCR on the PCR reads; one entry per CDR3 protein. The profile shows 820,000 or so distinct CDR3 sequences, approximately 53% of them singletons. The sample comprised blood. Source of these receptors: a girl under 18 with multiple sclerosis.

The rearrangement uses TRBV20-1 and TRBJ2-4, with TRBD2 matching 7 bases. Gene TRBJ2-7 matches the end of the DNA better, so the J call may be wrong. The germline gives CDR1 DFQATT, CDR2 SNEGSKA (reference sequence). CDR3 length: 15 residues. CDR3 DNA: TGCAGTGCTAGGTCGCGCGGGAGTTTTAATTACGAGCAGTACTTC. Its protein is CSARSRGSFNYEQYF.

This clonotype was recorded a few times. The chain joins TRBV12-3 or TRBV12-4 to TRBJ2-4, with 7 bases fitting TRBD2. The length of the CDR3 is 14 residues. The trim removed 4 bases at V and 8 bases at J, leaving 8 bases unmatched. The CDR3 nucleotides are TGTGCCAGCAGTTGGTCCGGGAGCGGGGACATTCAGTACTTC. This sequence encodes CASSWSGSGDIQYF.

The rearrangement uses TRBV7-8 and TRBJ1-5, with D maybe TRBD1 (5 bases). This CDR3 comprises 17 residues. Germline V gene data show CDR1 as SGHVS and CDR2 as FQNEAQ. V gave up 5 bases and J gave up 1 base, with 18 bases separating them. The DNA of the CDR3 is TGTGCCAGCAGCCCCACGGGCCAGGGAGGGAGCAATCAGCCCCAGCATTTT. It yields the protein CASSPTGQGGSNQPQHF. The full variable domain, rest sourced from reference TRBV7-8 and TRBJ1-5, is GAGVSQSPRYKVAKRGQDVALRCDPISGHVSLFWYQQALGQGPEFLTYFQNEAQLDKSGLPSDRFFAERPEGSVSTLKIQRTQQEDSAVYLCASSPTGQGGSNQPQHFGDGTRLSIL.

This clonotype has just a few counts. The V gene is TRBV7-2, the J gene TRBJ2-5; a possible D gene is TRBD2 (6 bases). Trimming pared 5 bases from V and 2 bases from J, leaving 12 bases between. The germline V gene encodes CDR1 SGHTA and CDR2 FQGNSA. The CDR3 length is 14 residues. CDR3 amino acids: CASSRTSTQETQYF. For the CDR3, the DNA is TGTGCCAGCAGCCGCACTAGCACACAAGAGACCCAGTACTTC.

This sequence joins TRBV12-3 or TRBV12-4 and TRBJ1-2; 7 bases are a match to TRBD1. J lost 4 bases, V lost 6 bases, and 11 bases had no gene match. The CDR3 runs to 15 residues. CDR3 in DNA: TGTGCCAGCAGCCACCGACAGGGCCGTCCCTATGGCTACACCTTC. Its translation: CASSHRQGRPYGYTF.

This clonotype has at least ten counts. This sequence joins TRBV11-1 and TRBJ1-2; 8 bases are shared with TRBD1. Germline CDR1 SGHAT, CDR2 FQDESV (reference sequence). V was pared by 5 bases and J by 4 bases, with 12 bases of the junction left unmatched. The CDR3 consists of 16 residues. The chain's CDR3 is CASSPGTGRGSYGYTF. The CDR3 DNA sequence: TGTGCCAGCAGCCCCGGGACAGGTCGGGGAAGCTATGGCTACACCTTC.

The V gene is TRBV20-1, the J gene TRBJ2-5; 7 bases fit TRBD1. This CDR3 is built from 11 residues. Per the germline V gene, CDR1 is DFQATT and CDR2 is SNEGSKA (reference sequence). The junction had 6 bases not matched to a gene; V was cut back by 1 base and J by 13 bases. In DNA form, the CDR3 reads TGCAGTGCTAGAGGACAGGGCTTGTGGTACTTC. Translating it yields CSARGQGLWYF.

This clonotype was observed a few times. The V and J genes are TRBV5-1 and TRBJ2-3; 9 bases are shared with TRBD2. Germline-derived CDR1 and CDR2 are SGHRS and YFSETQ. The CDR3 covers 15 residues. V lost 7 bases and J lost 0; bases outside the gene matches: 6. CDR3 DNA: TGCGCCAGCGGGGGTAGCGGGGGCAGCACAGATACGCAGTATTTT. This gives the protein CASGGSGGSTDTQYF.

This chain uses TRBV6-5 with TRBJ2-5, with 12 bases identical to TRBD2. There are 16 residues in the CDR3. CDR1 is MNHEY and CDR2 is SVGAGI in the germline V gene. V trimming: 5 bases; J trimming: 1 base; junction bases outside the gene matches: 5. CDR3 DNA: TGTGCCAGCAGTAACCTGGGACTAGCGGGCCAAGAGACCCAGTACTTC. Protein sequence: CASSNLGLAGQETQYF.

V is TRBV7-9 and J is TRBJ2-1; D may be TRBD2 (5 bases). The V gene's germline CDR1 is SEHNR and CDR2 FQNEAQ (reference sequence). V lost 5 bases, J lost 8 bases, and 22 bases lay in between. The CDR3 runs to 16 residues. The CDR3 protein is CASSPWSGRAFDEQFF. CDR3 bases: TGTGCCAGCAGCCCATGGAGCGGAAGGGCCTTCGATGAGCAGTTCTTC.

V and J are TRBV7-2 and TRBJ1-5, with a possible D match to TRBD1 (6 bases). The length of the CDR3 is 15 residues. Germline V CDR1 and CDR2: SGHTA, FQGNSA. Between the trimmed V and J ends, which lost 2 bases and 5 bases, there was a span of 13 bases. CDR3 bases: TGTGCCAGCAGCTTATTTGGGGGGCGAGATCAGCCCCAGCATTTT. Translation: CASSLFGGRDQPQHF.

The gene calls are TRBV29-1 and TRBJ2-4; D possibly matches TRBD1 or TRBD2 (5 bases each). Germline V gene lookup returns CDR1 SQVTM and CDR2 ANQGSEA. The CDR3 contains 13 residues. Trimming left V 6 bases short and J 2 bases short, with 11 bases between. The CDR3 region is CSVRGRTKNIQYF. CDR3 DNA: TGCAGCGTCCGGGGCCGGACCAAAAACATTCAGTACTTC. The full variable domain, rest sourced from reference TRBV29-1 and TRBJ2-4, is SAVISQKPSRDICQRGTSLTIQCQVDSQVTMMFWYRQQPGQSLTLIATANQGSEATYESGFVIDKFPISRPNLTFSTLTVSNMSPEDSSIYLCSVRGRTKNIQYFGAGTRLSVL.

This clonotype was seen a few times. The V call is TRBV7-2, the J call TRBJ1-2; TRBD1 might be the D (6 bases). Trimming took off 2 bases at V and 8 bases at J, with 12 bases between the two ends. There are 13 residues in the CDR3. Germline CDR1 SGHTA, CDR2 FQGNSA. The CDR3 sequence: CASSLMRGAGYTF. In nucleotides, the CDR3 is TGTGCCAGCAGCTTAATGAGGGGGGCCGGCTACACCTTC.

This clonotype was counted a few times. V usage is TRBV7-2 and J usage is TRBJ1-2; D unresolved. Germline-derived CDR1 and CDR2 are SGHTA and FQGNSA. V shed 1 base and J shed 6 bases, with 15 bases lying between them. The CDR3 length is 15 residues. The CDR3 region is CASSLVGRLLNGYTF. In nucleotides, the CDR3 is TGTGCCAGCAGCTTAGTAGGCAGACTTCTTAATGGCTACACCTTC. The whole variable domain, remainder taken from reference TRBV7-2 and TRBJ1-2, is GAGVSQSPSNKVTEKGKDVELRCDPISGHTALYWYRQSLGQGLEFLIYFQGNSAPDKSGLPSDRFSAERTGGSVSTLTIQRTQQEDSAVYLCASSLVGRLLNGYTFGSGTRLTVV.

The chain uses TRBV29-1 and TRBJ1-4, with unresolved D. The CDR3 is 11 residues long. V gave up 6 bases and J gave up 8 bases, with 10 bases separating them. In germline, CDR1 is SQVTM, CDR2 ANQGSEA. CDR3 DNA: TGCAGCGTACGGGTTGAGGAAAAACTGTTTTTT. Its translation is CSVRVEEKLFF.

This clonotype occurred a few times. The V gene is TRBV29-1, the J gene TRBJ2-1; D ambiguous. The length of the CDR3 is 13 residues. Germline CDR1 is SQVTM and CDR2 is ANQGSEA. V lost 2 bases, J lost 4 bases, and 9 bases lay in between. The CDR3, as DNA: TGCAGCGTTGAATACGGGTCTTACAATGAGCAGTTCTTC. As protein: CSVEYGSYNEQFF.

The CDR3 sequence: CASSRDPNYEQYF. Written as DNA, the CDR3 is TGCGCCAGCAGCCGGGACCCCAACTACGAGCAGTACTTC. V usage is TRBV5-1 and J usage is TRBJ2-4; D may match TRBD1 or TRBD2 (5 bases each). The J call is uncertain, as TRBJ2-7 better fits the DNA end. Germline V gives CDR1 SGHRS, CDR2 YFSETQ. The CDR3 has 13 amino acids.

The chain recombines TRBV7-8 with TRBJ1-1, with D unresolved. This CDR3 comprises 14 residues. Per germline, CDR1 SGHVS and CDR2 FQNEAQ. V lost 4 bases and J 5 bases, leaving 14 bases between the germline ends. The CDR3 region has the DNA TGTGCCAGCAGCTGGAAGGCGATGGGGACTGAAGCTTTCTTT. Its translation is CASSWKAMGTEAFF.

The V gene is TRBV29-1, the J gene TRBJ2-6; TRBD1 agrees at 7 bases. The germline V gene has CDR1 SQVTM and CDR2 ANQGSEA. This CDR3 has 16 residues. The V gene end was trimmed by 8 bases and the J gene end by 0 bases; junction bases not matched to a gene: 10. In DNA form, the CDR3 reads TGCAGCACCCGGGACAGCAGTAACTCTGGGGCCAACGTCCTGACTTTC. As protein: CSTRDSSNSGANVLTF.

This clonotype was counted between two and nine times. The V call is TRBV27, the J call TRBJ2-7, with D tentatively TRBD2 (6 bases). Trimming pared 4 bases from V and 6 bases from J, leaving 13 bases between. Germline loops: CDR1 MNHEY, CDR2 SMNVEV (reference sequence). The CDR3 length is 13 residues. DNA of the CDR3: TGTGCCAGCAGTTCCTGGGAGGATGGCGAGCAGTACTTC. Its protein product is CASSSWEDGEQYF.

The genes are TRBV29-1 and TRBJ2-7, with 10 bases matching TRBD2. The length of the CDR3 is 18 residues. CDR1 is SQVTM, CDR2 ANQGSEA, per germline. V shed 0 bases, J shed 3 bases, and the junction held 14 bases outside the gene matches. DNA for the CDR3: TGCAGCGTTGAAGAAGGTCCTAGCGGGAGAGAAGAGAACTACGAGCAGTACTTC. This gives the protein CSVEEGPSGREENYEQYF.

This clonotype was observed a few times. The chain joins TRBV5-6 to TRBJ2-7; no firm D call. Trimming removed 0 bases at V and 1 base at J, with 17 bases between. The CDR3 length is 17 residues. In germline, CDR1 is SGHDT, CDR2 YYEEEE. This CDR3 is CASSLVLEFPSSYEQYF. In DNA form, the CDR3 reads TGTGCCAGCAGCTTGGTCCTGGAATTTCCGAGTTCCTACGAGCAGTACTTC.

This clonotype was picked up a small number of times. The chain combines TRBV5-1 with TRBJ2-5, with 8 bases matching TRBD2. The J segment lost 2 bases and the V segment lost 4 bases, leaving 19 bases of the junction unmatched. The V gene's germline CDR1 is SGHRS and CDR2 YFSETQ. This CDR3 is 19 amino acids long. CDR3 in amino acids: CASSPKFSDRLAHQETQYF. The DNA for the CDR3 is TGCGCCAGCAGCCCCAAATTTTCGGACCGACTAGCGCATCAAGAGACCCAGTACTTC.

V gene TRBV10-3 combines with J gene TRBJ2-7; D is ambiguous. The V end was cut by 3 bases, the J end by 2 bases, with 5 bases between. The CDR3 consists of 12 residues. Looked up from germline, CDR1 is ENHRY and CDR2 is SYGVKD. CDR3 sequence reads: CAISEETYEQYF. CDR3 in DNA: TGTGCCATCAGTGAAGAGACCTACGAGCAGTACTTC.

This clonotype was counted only a few times. This rearrangement joins TRBV30 to TRBJ2-6; D call uncertain. This CDR3 has 15 amino acids. V was cut by 5 bases and J by 0 bases, with 11 bases left in between. The germline gives CDR1 GTSNPN, CDR2 SVGIG (reference sequence). The chain's CDR3 is CAWGSVSSGANVLTF. DNA of the CDR3: TGTGCCTGGGGGTCCGTTAGCTCTGGGGCCAACGTCCTGACTTTC.

The gene calls are TRBV10-2 and TRBJ1-5, with TRBD1 identical over 7 bases. V was clipped by 4 bases and J by 5 bases; unmatched bases: 11. CDR1 is WSHSY, CDR2 SAAADI, per germline. This CDR3 region has 16 residues. The CDR3 DNA reads TGCGCCAGCAGTGGTCCCGACAGGGCTGGGGATCAGCCCCAGCATTTT. Translation: CASSGPDRAGDQPQHF.

This chain links TRBV7-2 with TRBJ2-3; unclear D gene. The CDR3 totals 14 residues. Germline V CDR1 and CDR2: SGHTA, FQGNSA. V was cut by 5 bases and J by 2 bases, with 11 bases left in between. CDR3 protein: CASSPARYTDTQYF. The CDR3 region has the DNA TGTGCCAGCAGCCCAGCGAGGTACACAGATACGCAGTATTTT. The whole variable domain, remainder taken from reference TRBV7-2 and TRBJ2-3, is GAGVSQSPSNKVTEKGKDVELRCDPISGHTALYWYRQSLGQGLEFLIYFQGNSAPDKSGLPSDRFSAERTGGSVSTLTIQRTQQEDSAVYLCASSPARYTDTQYFGPGTRLTVL.

This clonotype was seen more than once but under ten times. The V and J genes are TRBV7-2 and TRBJ2-7; 10 positions agree with TRBD1. The J call is in doubt because the DNA end fits TRBJ2-5 better. Germline CDR1 reads SGHTA; CDR2 reads FQGNSA. This CDR3 has 14 residues. CDR3 nucleotide sequence: TGTGCCACTCGTGCGGGACAGGGGAGGAAGACCCAGTACTTC. It yields the protein CATRAGQGRKTQYF.

The rearrangement links TRBV7-9 to TRBJ2-7; 7 nucleotides line up with TRBD1. Near its end, the DNA agrees better with TRBJ2-5, so the J call may be wrong. The CDR3 has 15 residues. Germline loops: CDR1 SEHNR, CDR2 FQNEAQ (reference sequence). The CDR3 coding sequence is TGTGCCAGCAGCTTTAACGCCGACAGGGTTGGGACCCAGTACTTC. Translating it yields CASSFNADRVGTQYF.

This sequence joins TRBV10-3 and TRBJ2-4; 9 bases align to TRBD1. Germline V lookup: CDR1 ENHRY, CDR2 SYGVKD. After removal of 5 bases from V and 7 bases from J, the junction contained 15 bases not matched to a gene. CDR3 length: 17 residues. The CDR3, as DNA: TGTGCCATCAGTCCGGGACAGGGAAATGATATGGGGAACATTCAGTACTTC. Translated: CAISPGQGNDMGNIQYF.

The V call is TRBV7-3, the J call TRBJ2-2; 7 bases align to TRBD2. In germline, CDR1 is SGHTA, CDR2 FQGTGA. Germline trimming cut 6 bases from V and 2 bases from J; bases unmatched to any gene: 3. The CDR3 loop spans 14 amino acids. The CDR3 DNA follows: TGTGCCAGCAGTTGGACTAGAAACACCGGGGAGCTGTTTTTT. Protein product: CASSWTRNTGELFF.

This chain joins TRBV12-3 or TRBV12-4 and TRBJ2-3, with 9 bases identical to TRBD1. The CDR3 extends over 15 amino acids. Germline trimming cut 4 bases from V and 6 bases from J; bases unmatched to any gene: 8. In DNA, the CDR3 is TGTGCCAGCAGTTACCGCGGGACAGGGATGGATACGCAGTATTTT. This encodes CASSYRGTGMDTQYF.